This TCR beta chain was found in a study of blood T cell repertoires in COVID-19. Study-level information: From the United States, Italy and Spain came samples of acute and convalescent COVID-19. Nucleic acid was either cDNA or gDNA, and it came from T cells, B-cell-depleted T cells, or PBMCs.

How the authors handled the data: How many nucleated cells were present was estimated from reference gene primer amplification. Clones were sequenced by immunoSEQ multiplex PCR, and TCRdb holds only the in-frame ones, with some missing. V, J and clone size are taken as reported in that table, and D and trimming were inferred from the DNA itself. The repertoire holds approximately 150,000 clones, with around nine tenths as singletons. The sequenced sample was peripheral blood. The sequence came from a human donor in a cohort sampled during active COVID-19.

The CDR3 reads CASSIAGGPGTGELFF. The CDR3, as DNA: TGTGCCAGCAGTATAGCGGGGGGGCCGGGCACCGGGGAGCTGTTTTTT. The V and J genes are TRBV9 and TRBJ2-2, with 11 positions matching TRBD2. The CDR3 has 16 amino acids. J gave up 4 bases and V 5 bases, and 7 bases lay outside the gene matches. CDR1 and CDR2 from the germline V gene are SGDLS and YYNGEE.